The rows below give T cell receptor beta chains drawn from one sample of a study of T cell changes during pregnancy in multiple sclerosis. The assay was immunoSEQ multiplex PCR, and TCRdb's table has in-frame clones only and misses some. Here the sample spans 30,000 to 35,000 clones, about nine tenths being singletons. This specimen was CD8+ T cells from peripheral blood mononuclear cells, taken before pregnancy. The receptors originated from a female donor with multiple sclerosis, enrolled in a pregnancy study. Both conserved end residues are part of each CDR3. Fields, in order: D gene, J gene, V gene, clone size, CDR3 DNA, CDR3 protein. D genes are given only for firm matches. Size values are once, few and many counts, or a class for expanded clones, and some rows have none.

>TRBD2|TRBJ2-4|TRBV7-8|-
TGTGCCAGCAGCCCAGCAGCGGGAGGGTCAGGGGGTCTTAACATTCAGTACTTC
CASSPAAGGSGGLNIQYF
>-|TRBJ2-7|TRBV27|-
TGTGCCAGCAGTTTGTGGCAGGGAACCCACGAGCAGTACTTC
CASSLWQGTHEQYF
>-|TRBJ1-1|TRBV7-8|-
TGTGCCAGCAGCTTAGAACCGAGCTTGAACACTGAAGCTTTCTTT
CASSLEPSLNTEAFF
>TRBD2|TRBJ2-7|TRBV15|-
TGTGCCACCAGCAGAGAGGCGGGGGATCATGCCTACGAGCAGTACTTC
CATSREAGDHAYEQYF
>TRBD1|TRBJ1-4|TRBV14|-
TGTGCCAGCAGCCAAGCCGAGGGGGCGCGTGAAAAACTGTTTTTT
CASSQAEGAREKLFF
>-|TRBJ2-7|TRBV6-5|-
TGTGCCAGCAGTTACGGGCCTGGCTACGAGCAGTACTTC
CASSYGPGYEQYF
>-|TRBJ2-7|TRBV6-5|few
TGTGCCAGCAGTTACTCGACTACGACGTACTTCGACGAGCAGTACTTC
CASSYSTTTYFDEQYF
>-|TRBJ2-7|TRBV5-4|-
TGTGCCAGCAGAGCCGGGACTCCTCCCCACGAGCAGTACTTC
CASRAGTPPHEQYF
>-|TRBJ2-3|TRBV9|-
TGTGCCAGCAGCCTCCTCCCGGGCGGGATCTCTGGAGCGCAGTATTTT
CASSLLPGGISGAQYF
>TRBD1|TRBJ2-6|TRBV27|-
TGTGCCAGCAGTGAATCCGGGACAGGCGGGGCCAACGTCCTGACTTTC
CASSESGTGGANVLTF
>-|TRBJ1-1|TRBV11-1|-
TGTGCCAGCAGCCTCCTTGGACAGACGAGTAACACTGAAGCTTTCTTT
CASSLLGQTSNTEAFF
>-|TRBJ2-7|TRBV6-1|-
TGTGCCAGCAGTGGTGTCGGTCCCTACGAGCAGTACTTC
CASSGVGPYEQYF
>-|TRBJ2-1|TRBV19|-
TGTGCCAGTAGTAGGGGCCCCTCCTTGGGCAATGAGCAGTTCTTC
CASSRGPSLGNEQFF
>TRBD1|TRBJ2-3|TRBV2|-
TGTGCCAGCAGTGAGCTCCTGGACAGGGCCGGCACAGATACGCAGTATTTT
CASSELLDRAGTDTQYF
>TRBD1|TRBJ1-1|TRBV6-1|few
TGTGCCAGCAGGACAGGGTACACTGAAGCTTTCTTT
CASRTGYTEAFF
>TRBD2|TRBJ2-3|TRBV7-3|-
TGTGCCAGCAGCTCCACTAGCGGGGATACAGATACGCAGTATTTT
CASSSTSGDTDTQYF
>TRBD1|TRBJ2-1|TRBV6-5|-
TGTGCCAGCAATACCGACAGGGGCCCTTACAATGAGCAGTTCTTC
CASNTDRGPYNEQFF
>-|TRBJ1-1|TRBV10-3|-
TGTGCCATCACCCGTGACATCAGCACTGAAGCTTTCTTT
CAITRDISTEAFF
>-|TRBJ1-2|TRBV6-5|-
TGTGCCAGCAGTTTTTTTGGGGGGGGCGGGGATGGCTACACCTTC
CASSFFGGGGDGYTF
>-|TRBJ1-1|TRBV27|-
TGTGCCGCCAGAACAGGGATGAACACTGAAGCTTTCTTT
CAARTGMNTEAFF
>-|TRBJ1-2|TRBV7-9|once
TGTGCCAGCACCCCGAAGGCGGTTGTGAACTATGGCTACACCTTC
CASTPKAVVNYGYTF
>-|TRBJ2-1|TRBV5-1|once
TGCGCCAGCAGCTTTGGCCAGATCGAGCAGTTCTTC
CASSFGQIEQFF
>TRBD1|TRBJ2-7|TRBV5-4|-
TGTGCCAGCAGCCTGTGGGACAGGGGCTACGAGCAGTACTTC
CASSLWDRGYEQYF
>TRBD1|TRBJ1-2|TRBV27|-
TGTGCCAGCAGTCAGACCGGACAGGGCCCCAACTATGGCTACACCTTC
CASSQTGQGPNYGYTF
>-|TRBJ2-1|TRBV6-1|-
TGTGCCAGCAGTGAAGACGACGGGAGAGAGCAGTTCTTC
CASSEDDGREQFF
>TRBD1|TRBJ1-1|TRBV6-5|-
TGTGCCAGCAGTTACCACAGGGGTAACACTGAAGCTTTCTTT
CASSYHRGNTEAFF
>TRBD2|TRBJ2-3|TRBV27|-
TGTGCCAGCAGTAAGACTAGCGGGGGGGCGAGGAATACGCAGTATTTT
CASSKTSGGARNTQYF
>TRBD2|TRBJ2-1|TRBV9|-
TGTGCCAGCAGCGTAGCAGAGTTACTAGCGGGGGGTAATGAGCAGTTCTTC
CASSVAELLAGGNEQFF
>-|TRBJ2-2|TRBV10-1|-
TGCGCCAGCAGTCACAGCCCCGGGGAGCTGTTTTTT
CASSHSPGELFF
>TRBD1|TRBJ2-3|TRBV7-9|-
TGTGCCAGCAGCTCATGGACAGGGGCGGAAGATACGCAGTATTTT
CASSSWTGAEDTQYF
>-|TRBJ1-1|TRBV6-4|-
TGTGCCAGCAGTGAGGACATTTACACTGAAGCTTTCTTT
CASSEDIYTEAFF
>-|TRBJ1-1|TRBV9|-
TGTGCCAGCAGCGTAGCCGAGGCCTTCACTGAAGCTTTCTTT
CASSVAEAFTEAFF
>-|TRBJ1-1|TRBV5-1|-
TGCGCCAGCAGCCCTCTCGGGGGGAACACTGAAGCTTTCTTT
CASSPLGGNTEAFF
>-|TRBJ2-1|TRBV19|-
TGTGCCAGCGCCCGTACGGATGAGCAGTTCTTC
CASARTDEQFF
>-|TRBJ1-2|TRBV6-4|-
TGTGCCAGCAGTGAGGAGGACGGGCAGACGGATGGCTACACCTTC
CASSEEDGQTDGYTF
>TRBD2|TRBJ2-7|TRBV6-1|once
TGTGCCAGCAGTGTCGACCCGGGACTAGCGGGAGTTGAGCAGTACTTC
CASSVDPGLAGVEQYF
>-|TRBJ2-2|TRBV6-6|-
TGTGCCAGCAGGGTGACTAGCACCGGGGAGCTGTTTTTT
CASRVTSTGELFF
>TRBD1|TRBJ2-7|TRBV9|-
TGTGCCAGCAGCTACGGGACAGTCTCCTACGAGCAGTACTTC
CASSYGTVSYEQYF
>-|TRBJ2-1|TRBV5-8|-
TGTGCCAGCAACCCCGAGAGAAATGAGCAGTTCTTC
CASNPERNEQFF
>-|TRBJ1-1|TRBV6-5|-
TGTGCCAGCAGTTACTCGGGGGGATGGGACACTGAAGCTTTCTTT
CASSYSGGWDTEAFF
>-|TRBJ1-6|TRBV9|-
TGTGCCAGCAGCGTAGCTGGGGGGAATTCACCCCTCCACTTT
CASSVAGGNSPLHF
>TRBD1|TRBJ1-3|TRBV7-2|-
TGTGCCAGCAGCCCGACAGGGATCTCTGGAAACACCATATATTTT
CASSPTGISGNTIYF
>-|TRBJ2-7|TRBV11-2|-
TGTGCCAGCAGCCAGGGTGGCGAGCAGTACTTC
CASSQGGEQYF
>-|TRBJ1-1|TRBV6-5|few
TGTGCCAGCAGTTGGGGGGGCACTGAAGCTTTCTTT
CASSWGGTEAFF
>TRBD1|TRBJ2-7|TRBV19|once
TGTGCCAGTAGTATAGGACAGGGGACAGGGGGCGAGCAGTACTTC
CASSIGQGTGGEQYF